The clone carrying this T cell receptor beta chain appeared a single time. This specimen belongs to a study of blood T cell repertoires in COVID-19. Study-wide context: Sites in the United States, Italy and Spain provided acute and convalescent COVID-19 samples. Sources were T cells, B-cell-depleted T cells, or PBMCs; the material itself was cDNA or gDNA.

Original handling: Researchers report that nucleated cell counts were estimated from reference gene primer amplification. Clones were sequenced by immunoSEQ multiplex PCR, and TCRdb holds only the in-frame ones, with some missing. From that table come the V and J calls and clone size; the DNA was used to work out D and trimming. The sample holds approximately 5,100 clones, more than 65% seen once. This CDR3 has 16 residues. V dropped 4 bases and J dropped 3 bases, with 16 bases sitting between them. The germline V gene encodes CDR1 SGHRS and CDR2 YFSETQ. The specimen sequenced was peripheral blood. The sequence was obtained from a man in his 70s with active COVID-19. The chain combines TRBV5-1 with TRBJ2-2, with a tentative D call TRBD2 (6 bases). CDR3 in DNA: TGCGCCAGCAGCCGGGGGAGCACAGAATACACCGGGGAGCTGTTTTTT. Translated: CASSRGSTEYTGELFF.